One sample yielded the 20 T cell receptor beta chains listed below, sequenced in a study of neurological immune-mediated disorders. TCRdb re-analysed the 5' RACE reads in MiXCR, keeping a single row per CDR3 protein. Here the sample spans about 80,000 distinct CDR3 sequences, roughly 9.9% being singletons. Material for sequencing was PBMCs. All receptors come from a man aged 45-60 years in good health.

This clonotype was counted at least ten times. The V and J genes are TRBV24-1 and TRBJ2-1; perhaps D is TRBD1 or TRBD2 (5 bases each). V lost 5 bases to trimming and J lost 3 bases, with 16 bases between them. This CDR3 region has 16 residues. CDR1 and CDR2 from the germline V gene are KGHDR and SFDVKD. CDR3 DNA: TGTGCCACCAGTGCCCCTAGGGCAGGGAGCTACAATGAGCAGTTCTTC. Its protein is CATSAPRAGSYNEQFF.

This clonotype has a count of ten or more. This chain links TRBV29-1 with TRBJ2-2; D is ambiguous. The CDR3 extends over 13 amino acids. The ends were cut back, 6 bases at V and 6 bases at J, with 14 bases in the middle. Germline CDR1 reads SQVTM; CDR2 reads ANQGSEA. For the CDR3, the DNA is TGCAGCGTCGGAGTGGTGGGGTCCGGGGAGCTGTTTTTT. Amino acids: CSVGVVGSGELFF.

This clonotype was seen at least ten times. V gene TRBV28 combines with J gene TRBJ2-5; possibly TRBD1 or TRBD2 for D (5 bases each). Looked up from germline, CDR1 is MDHEN and CDR2 is SYDVKM. The CDR3 length is 17 residues. Trimming stripped 5 bases from V and 5 bases from J, with 24 bases between. The CDR3 region is CASSGTDGPRREETQYF. The CDR3 DNA is TGTGCCAGCAGTGGGACGGATGGGCCACGGCGAGAGGAGACCCAGTACTTC.

This clonotype was detected many times. V and J are TRBV12-3 or TRBV12-4 and TRBJ2-7, with 8 nucleotides matching TRBD1. This CDR3 is 14 amino acids long. V trimming: 6 bases; J trimming: 4 bases; junction bases outside the gene matches: 8. In DNA, the CDR3 is TGTGCCAGCAGGGATAACAGGGGGTTATACGAGCAGTACTTC. Protein: CASRDNRGLYEQYF.

This clonotype came up many times. The V and J genes are TRBV9 and TRBJ2-1, with 12 bases matching TRBD2. Looked up from germline, CDR1 is SGDLS and CDR2 is YYNGEE. The J segment lost 1 base and the V segment lost 4 bases, leaving 15 bases of the junction unmatched. This CDR3 region has 20 residues. The CDR3 loop reads CASSPRGWTSGISSYNEQFF. CDR3 coding DNA: TGTGCCAGCAGCCCCCGGGGGTGGACTAGCGGGATTAGTTCCTACAATGAGCAGTTCTTC.

Many counts were recorded for this clonotype. The rearrangement uses TRBV29-1 and TRBJ1-2; no firm D call. This CDR3 comprises 10 residues. The germline gives CDR1 SQVTM, CDR2 ANQGSEA. Trimming removed 1 base from V and 6 bases from J, with 3 bases in between. Here the CDR3 reads CSVEGDGYTF. DNA of the CDR3: TGCAGCGTTGAAGGGGATGGCTACACCTTC.

This clonotype has a count of ten or more. This rearrangement joins TRBV7-2 to TRBJ1-5; D may be TRBD1 (5 bases). This CDR3 is built from 16 residues. V lost 1 base to trimming and J lost 1 base, with 11 bases between them. CDR1 is SGHTA and CDR2 is FQGNSA in the germline V gene. The chain's CDR3 is CASSLEGLSSNQPQHF. CDR3 nucleotide sequence: TGTGCCAGCAGCTTAGAGGGGTTAAGCAGCAATCAGCCCCAGCATTTT.

This clonotype occurred many times. This chain links TRBV28 with TRBJ1-1; 9 bases match TRBD1. Germline trimming cut 4 bases from V and 4 bases from J; bases unmatched to any gene: 7. Germline CDR1 is MDHEN and CDR2 is SYDVKM. The CDR3 runs to 15 residues. CDR3 amino acids: CASSSRGTGFTEAFF. The CDR3 nucleotides read TGTGCCAGCAGTTCCAGAGGGACAGGGTTCACTGAAGCTTTCTTT. Complete variable domain (other parts from reference TRBV28 and TRBJ1-1): DVKVTQSSRYLVKRTGEKVFLECVQDMDHENMFWYRQDPGLGLRLIYFSYDVKMKEKGDIPEGYSVSREKKERFSLILESASTNQTSMYLCASSSRGTGFTEAFFGQGTRLTVV.

This clonotype was observed at least ten times. The chain uses TRBV7-9 and TRBJ2-3; no clear D. This CDR3 has 19 amino acids. Between the trimmed V and J ends, which lost 7 bases and 2 bases, there was a span of 28 bases. Germline loops: CDR1 SEHNR, CDR2 FQNEAQ (reference sequence). The CDR3 loop reads CASTKRTDKERTATDTQYF. Here the CDR3 DNA reads TGTGCCAGCACCAAACGCACCGACAAGGAACGGACGGCCACAGATACGCAGTATTTT.

Many counts were recorded for this clonotype. The chain combines TRBV7-9 with TRBJ2-7; tentatively, D is TRBD2 (6 bases). This CDR3 has 11 residues. Germline values: CDR1 SEHNR, CDR2 FQNEAQ (reference sequence). The V gene lost 8 bases and the J gene lost 4 bases, with 9 bases spanning the gap. The CDR3 sequence: CASRGSYEQYF. As DNA, the CDR3 is TGTGCCAGCCGGGGGAGTTACGAGCAGTACTTC.

This clonotype was counted ten times or more. This CDR3 reads CASSLAPGDTEAFF. CDR3 nucleotides: TGTGCCAGCAGCTTAGCTCCTGGAGACACTGAAGCTTTCTTT. The V and J genes are TRBV7-9 and TRBJ1-1; D gene ambiguous. The CDR3 sequence is 14 residues long. V dropped 0 bases and J dropped 3 bases, with 8 bases sitting between them. The V gene's germline CDR1 is SEHNR and CDR2 FQNEAQ (reference sequence). Based on the CDR3 plus reference TRBV7-9 and TRBJ1-1, the full variable domain is DTGVSQNPRHKITKRGQNVTFRCDPISEHNRLYWYRQTLGQGPEFLTYFQNEAQLEKSRLLSDRFSAERPKGSFSTLEIQRTEQGDSAMYLCASSLAPGDTEAFFGQGTRLTVV.

The chain carries TRBV7-2 and TRBJ2-1; D perhaps matches TRBD2 (6 bases). Germline V lookup: CDR1 SGHTA, CDR2 FQGNSA. The CDR3 length is 16 residues. The germline V and J ends were trimmed by 6 bases and 8 bases, with 23 bases remaining between them. The CDR3 nucleotides are TGTGCCAGCAGTCCCCCGGGCCTAGCGAACCACGATGAGCAGTTCTTC. Translation gives CASSPPGLANHDEQFF.

This clonotype was found once. The chain uses TRBV11-3 and TRBJ2-3; D may be TRBD2 (5 bases). Germline loops: CDR1 SGHNT, CDR2 YENEEA. The CDR3 length is 16 residues. Trimming left V 1 base short and J 6 bases short, with 17 bases between. As DNA, the CDR3 is TGTGCCAGCAGCTTAGCTCGGGGAGCCTTCACTGATACGCAGTATTTT. Protein: CASSLARGAFTDTQYF.

In its sample, this clonotype was seen many times. This chain joins TRBV5-8 and TRBJ1-6; D ambiguous. The CDR3 runs to 14 residues. Per germline, CDR1 SGHTS and CDR2 YDEGEE. Trimming cost V 1 base and J 7 bases, with 9 bases left between them. CDR3 sequence: CASSLRVRNSPLHF. Here the CDR3 DNA reads TGTGCCAGCAGCTTGAGAGTTCGGAATTCACCCCTCCACTTT.

This clonotype was picked up many times. The chain has TRBV28 and TRBJ1-2; the D gene is possibly TRBD1 (6 bases). Trimming removed 1 base from V and 7 bases from J, with 10 bases in between. CDR1 and CDR2 (germline): MDHEN, SYDVKM. The CDR3 spans 13 residues. CDR3 in amino acids: CASSLSGEPGYTF. The CDR3 DNA sequence: TGTGCCAGCAGTTTATCAGGGGAGCCTGGCTACACCTTC.

This clonotype was counted ten times or more. This chain links TRBV29-1 with TRBJ1-4, with no clear D. Per the germline V gene, CDR1 is SQVTM and CDR2 is ANQGSEA. V was cut by 5 bases and J by 1 base, with 5 bases left in between. CDR3 size: 12 residues. The CDR3 coding sequence is TGCAGCGTTCGGGGAACTAATGAAAAACTGTTTTTT. Translation gives CSVRGTNEKLFF.

This clonotype was found a few times. The chain carries TRBV7-8 and TRBJ2-3; 15 bases agree with TRBD2. V dropped 3 bases and J dropped 7; count of bases not matched to a gene: 8. There are 17 residues in the CDR3. The V gene's germline CDR1 is SGHVS and CDR2 FQNEAQ. The chain's CDR3 is CASSLTGLAGGAHTQYF. CDR3 DNA: TGTGCCAGCAGCTTGACGGGACTAGCGGGAGGTGCCCATACGCAGTATTTT.

This clonotype was counted at least ten times. This chain links TRBV2 with TRBJ1-2; TRBD1 matches 8 bases. Unmatched junction bases numbered 11, after V lost 6 bases and J lost 8 bases. This CDR3 spans 14 amino acids. CDR1 and CDR2 from the germline V gene are SNHLY and FYNNEI. Written as DNA, the CDR3 is TGTGCCAGCAGGCTGGACAGGGATCCCCCCGGCTACACCTTC. This encodes CASRLDRDPPGYTF. The full variable domain, its missing parts supplied by reference TRBV2 and TRBJ1-2, is EPEVTQTPSHQVTQMGQEVILRCVPISNHLYFYWYRQILGQKVEFLVSFYNNEISEKSEIFDDQFSVERPDGSNFTLKIRSTKLEDSAMYFCASRLDRDPPGYTFGSGTRLTVV.

This clonotype has at least ten counts. The rearrangement uses TRBV20-1 and TRBJ2-7; TRBD2 aligns across 9 bases. With V trimmed by 4 bases and J by 5 bases, 6 bases remained unmatched. The CDR3 consists of 13 residues. Germline V gives CDR1 DFQATT, CDR2 SNEGSKA (reference sequence). DNA for the CDR3: TGCAGTGCTAAAGCGGGAGGCGCGCACGAGCAGTACTTC. It codes for CSAKAGGAHEQYF.

Ten or more counts support this clonotype. This chain joins TRBV7-2 and TRBJ1-1, with unresolved D. Trimming removed 2 bases from V and 0 bases from J, with 10 bases in between. Germline V gene sequence: CDR1 SGHTA, CDR2 FQGNSA. CDR3 size: 15 residues. The CDR3 sequence: CASSLSPTMNTEAFF. The CDR3 DNA follows: TGTGCCAGCAGCTTATCACCCACAATGAACACTGAAGCTTTCTTT.